The 32 T cell receptor beta chains below come from one sample, sequenced in a study of T-cell reconstitution after alpha-beta-depleted transplantation in children. Unique molecular identifiers were used in preparing the TCRbeta library. TCRdb reanalysed the PCR reads using MiXCR and keeps one entry per CDR3 protein. The sample contains about 110,000 distinct CDR3 sequences, approximately 6.9% of which appear only once. Sequenced here: PBMCs, mostly from graft donor cells, sampled 360 days after TCRalphabeta/CD19-depleted stem cell transplant. Receptors originate from a male patient aged 2 to 10 who had a stem cell transplant for acute lymphoblastic leukemia, so the T cells may come from the graft donor.

V usage is TRBV20-1 and J usage is TRBJ2-5; tentatively, D is TRBD2 (6 bases). CDR3 size: 15 residues. V was clipped by 0 bases and J by 0 bases, with 11 bases between them. The germline CDR1 and CDR2 sequences are DFQATT and SNEGSKA (reference sequence). CDR3 region: CSARDLTRHQETQYF. The CDR3 nucleotides read TGCAGTGCTAGAGATTTGACTAGACACCAAGAGACCCAGTACTTC.

This chain joins TRBV27 and TRBJ2-7, with a possible D match to TRBD1 (5 bases). The CDR3 length is 13 residues. The germline gives CDR1 MNHEY, CDR2 SMNVEV (reference sequence). Between the trimmed V and J ends, which lost 2 bases and 3 bases, there was a span of 8 bases. CDR3 DNA: TGTGCCAGCAGTTTAAGCCAGGGCTACGAGCAGTACTTC. It specifies CASSLSQGYEQYF.

This clonotype has a count of ten or more. This sequence joins TRBV11-2 and TRBJ1-1; D call uncertain. Germline V gives CDR1 SGHAT, CDR2 FQNNGV. V lost 0 bases and J lost 1, with 15 bases in between. The CDR3 runs to 17 residues. The CDR3 DNA is TGTGCCAGCAGCTTAGACCTAAGGACTGTAAGGAACACTGAAGCTTTCTTT. Amino acid sequence: CASSLDLRTVRNTEAFF.

This clonotype has a count of ten or more. The V call is TRBV4-3, the J call TRBJ2-1; no definite D call. V was pared by 1 base and J by 1 base, with 11 bases between. This CDR3 is built from 16 residues. The germline V gene encodes CDR1 LGHNA and CDR2 YSLEER. In nucleotides, the CDR3 is TGCGCCAGCAGCCAAGGGCAGAGACCATCCTACAATGAGCAGTTCTTC. The encoded protein is CASSQGQRPSYNEQFF.

This clonotype was recorded many times. The chain is built from TRBV25-1 and TRBJ2-5; perhaps D is TRBD1 or TRBD2 (5 bases each). Looked up from germline, CDR1 is MGHDK and CDR2 is SYGVNS. Trimming left V 5 bases short and J 5 bases short, with 12 bases between. CDR3 length: 13 residues. CDR3 loop: CASSRDGSETQYF. The CDR3 bases are TGTGCCAGCAGTCGGGACGGATCGGAGACCCAGTACTTC.

Ten or more counts support this clonotype. The genes are TRBV28 and TRBJ2-7; maybe TRBD1 (6 bases). CDR1 MDHEN and CDR2 SYDVKM come from the germline V gene. Between the trimmed V and J ends, which lost 6 bases and 6 bases, there was a span of 9 bases. This CDR3 spans 11 amino acids. The CDR3 loop reads CASSQTGEQYF. As DNA, the CDR3 is TGTGCCAGCAGCCAGACAGGCGAGCAGTACTTC.

This clonotype was picked up many times. V and J are TRBV2 and TRBJ1-1; 7 bases are shared with TRBD1. Losses at the gene ends were 5 bases for V and 4 bases for J; bases not matched to a gene: 4. The germline V gene encodes CDR1 SNHLY and CDR2 FYNNEI. CDR3 length: 13 residues. The CDR3 reads CASSPGGGTEAFF. The CDR3 DNA sequence: TGTGCCAGCAGTCCAGGGGGGGGCACTGAAGCTTTCTTT.

The chain carries TRBV7-6 and TRBJ2-2; tentatively, D is TRBD1 (5 bases). The CDR3 has 16 amino acids. The germline CDR1 and CDR2 sequences are SGHVS and FNYEAQ. V was clipped by 2 bases and J by 0 bases, with 10 bases between them. CDR3 nucleotide sequence: TGTGCCAGCAGCTTACGGACACTCGCGAACACCGGGGAGCTGTTTTTT. It specifies CASSLRTLANTGELFF.

This clonotype occurred many times. This rearrangement joins TRBV27 to TRBJ2-7; D assignment may be TRBD1 or TRBD2 (5 bases each). CDR3 length: 14 amino acids. The V end was cut by 2 bases, the J end by 2 bases, with 10 bases between. Germline CDR1 and CDR2: MNHEY and SMNVEV (reference sequence). CDR3 sequence reads: CASSLGTVPYEQYF. The CDR3 bases are TGTGCCAGCAGTTTAGGGACGGTACCCTACGAGCAGTACTTC.

This clonotype has at least ten counts. This chain joins TRBV2 and TRBJ2-1; D may be TRBD1 or TRBD2 (5 bases each). CDR1 SNHLY and CDR2 FYNNEI come from the germline V gene. Trimming removed 8 bases from V and 1 base from J, with 24 bases in between. The length of the CDR3 is 18 residues. The CDR3 region is CASCEGPIFSDSYNEQFF. In DNA form, the CDR3 reads TGTGCCAGCTGCGAGGGGCCTATTTTTAGCGATTCCTACAATGAGCAGTTCTTC.

The chain is built from TRBV20-1 and TRBJ1-2; D is unresolved. The length of the CDR3 is 12 residues. Trimming pared 3 bases from V and 4 bases from J, leaving 9 bases between. Germline-derived CDR1 and CDR2 are DFQATT and SNEGSKA (reference sequence). The CDR3 coding sequence is TGCAGTGCTAGTTACGGCCTCTATGGCTACACCTTC. The encoded protein is CSASYGLYGYTF.

This clonotype was found many times. The V call is TRBV7-2, the J call TRBJ2-3, with D possibly being TRBD1 or TRBD2 (5 bases each). Germline CDR1 is SGHTA and CDR2 is FQGNSA. Trimming shortened V by 3 bases and J by 2 bases, and 12 bases separated the two germline ends. CDR3 length equals 15 residues. CDR3 residues: CASSFGTVLTDTQYF. In nucleotides, the CDR3 is TGTGCCAGCAGCTTCGGGACGGTGCTCACAGATACGCAGTATTTT.

This clonotype was recorded many times. The chain links TRBV7-9 to TRBJ2-5; D not resolved. V lost 1 base and J lost 5, with 5 bases in between. Germline V gene lookup returns CDR1 SEHNR and CDR2 FQNEAQ (reference sequence). The CDR3 totals 12 residues. CDR3 in amino acids: CASSLGTETQYF. The CDR3 DNA sequence: TGTGCCAGCAGCTTAGGAACGGAGACCCAGTACTTC.

The chain carries TRBV7-9 and TRBJ2-1; 13 bases fit TRBD2. CDR1 and CDR2 from the germline V gene are SEHNR and FQNEAQ (reference sequence). Trimming cost V 5 bases and J 9 bases; bases outside gene matches: 10. The CDR3 extends over 16 amino acids. The chain's CDR3 is CASSQTSGGALREQFF. The CDR3 DNA sequence: TGTGCCAGCAGCCAAACTAGCGGGGGGGCCCTACGTGAGCAGTTCTTC.

J is TRBJ1-1 and V is TRBV4-3; D unclear. The CDR3 covers 13 residues. The germline V gene encodes CDR1 LGHNA and CDR2 YSLEER. Trimming cost V 3 bases and J 5 bases, with 10 bases left between them. Here the CDR3 DNA reads TGCGCCAGCAGCCACCCTGGGGTGACTGAAGCTTTCTTT. Protein: CASSHPGVTEAFF.

This clonotype was recorded at least ten times. The V call is TRBV10-3, the J call TRBJ2-7; D gene uncertain. Per the germline V gene, CDR1 is ENHRY and CDR2 is SYGVKD. V lost 3 bases and J 0 bases, leaving 12 bases between the germline ends. The CDR3 runs 15 residues. The CDR3 loop reads CAISEEKPTSYEQYF. CDR3 in DNA: TGTGCCATCAGTGAAGAAAAACCGACCTCCTACGAGCAGTACTTC.

This clonotype has only a few counts. V usage is TRBV7-9 and J usage is TRBJ1-3, with D unresolved. CDR1 and CDR2 (germline): SEHNR, FQNEAQ (reference sequence). V lost 6 bases to trimming and J lost 8 bases, with 17 bases between them. This CDR3 is built from 14 residues. CDR3 sequence: CASSLPIEGYTIYF. The CDR3, as DNA: TGTGCCAGCAGTCTGCCCATAGAGGGATACACCATATATTTT. Full variable domain (outside the CDR3, taken from reference TRBV7-9 and TRBJ1-3): DTGVSQNPRHKITKRGQNVTFRCDPISEHNRLYWYRQTLGQGPEFLTYFQNEAQLEKSRLLSDRFSAERPKGSFSTLEIQRTEQGDSAMYLCASSLPIEGYTIYFGEGSWLTVV.

In its sample, this clonotype was seen many times. The rearrangement joins TRBV7-2 to TRBJ2-5; possible D gene TRBD1, 5 bases. V was trimmed by 1 base and J by 1 base, leaving 10 bases between them. Per the germline V gene, CDR1 is SGHTA and CDR2 is FQGNSA. The CDR3 sequence is 15 residues long. The CDR3 bases are TGTGCCAGCAGCTTAGTTGACAGTTTCCAAGAGACCCAGTACTTC. Amino acids: CASSLVDSFQETQYF.

V gene TRBV7-6 combines with J gene TRBJ2-7; D is perhaps TRBD2 (5 bases). Germline V gene sequence: CDR1 SGHVS, CDR2 FNYEAQ. The CDR3 is 12 amino acids. Between the trimmed V and J ends, which lost 2 bases and 7 bases, there was a span of 9 bases. The CDR3, as DNA: TGTGCCAGCAGCTTACTAGCCGGGGAGCAGTACTTC. The encoded protein is CASSLLAGEQYF.

In its sample, this clonotype was seen many times. This CDR3 reads CASSLWQGTLFEQYF. CDR3 nucleotides: TGTGCCAGCAGTTTATGGCAGGGTACATTGTTCGAGCAGTACTTC. The rearrangement uses TRBV28 and TRBJ2-7, with D possibly being TRBD1 (5 bases). The germline V gene encodes CDR1 MDHEN and CDR2 SYDVKM. This CDR3 contains 15 residues. Trimming left V 0 bases short and J 6 bases short, with 15 bases between. Together with reference TRBV28 and TRBJ2-7, the CDR3 gives the full variable domain: DVKVTQSSRYLVKRTGEKVFLECVQDMDHENMFWYRQDPGLGLRLIYFSYDVKMKEKGDIPEGYSVSREKKERFSLILESASTNQTSMYLCASSLWQGTLFEQYFGPGTRLTVT.

This clonotype was counted at least ten times. This chain links TRBV15 with TRBJ2-1; TRBD2 aligns across 11 bases. J lost 4 bases, V lost 0 bases, and 2 bases had no gene match. The germline gives CDR1 LNHNV, CDR2 YYDKDF (reference sequence). This CDR3 is built from 16 residues. The CDR3 loop is CATSRERLAGYNEQFF. The CDR3 DNA sequence: TGTGCCACCAGCAGAGAAAGACTAGCGGGATACAATGAGCAGTTCTTC.

This clonotype has at least ten counts. This chain joins TRBV20-1 and TRBJ1-2; unclear D gene. The V end was cut by 1 base, the J end by 4 bases, with 7 bases between. The CDR3 length is 12 residues. Germline CDR1 is DFQATT and CDR2 is SNEGSKA (reference sequence). The CDR3 spells CSARGTVYGYTF. The CDR3 DNA is TGCAGTGCTAGAGGAACAGTCTATGGCTACACCTTC.

The chain recombines TRBV5-6 with TRBJ2-3, with D possibly being TRBD2 (5 bases). With 4 bases removed from V and 7 bases from J, the gap between germline ends came to 16 bases. The germline gives CDR1 SGHDT, CDR2 YYEEEE. The CDR3 has 14 amino acids. CDR3 loop: CASSGGLPGYTQYF. DNA of the CDR3: TGTGCCAGCAGCGGCGGGCTCCCCGGCTATACGCAGTATTTT. The full variable domain, its missing parts supplied by reference TRBV5-6 and TRBJ2-3, is DAGVTQSPTHLIKTRGQQVTLRCSPKSGHDTVSWYQQALGQGPQFIFQYYEEEERQRGNFPDRFSGHQFPNYSSELNVNALLLGDSALYLCASSGGLPGYTQYFGPGTRLTVL.

Remarks on this clonotype: One base away lies a much larger clone, so this may be a sequencing read error. This chain uses TRBV10-3 with TRBJ2-5, with D possibly being TRBD2 (6 bases). The DNA end favors TRBJ2-1, so the J call may be wrong. The CDR3 contains 14 residues. Looked up from germline, CDR1 is ENHRY and CDR2 is SYGVKD. The CDR3 is CAISTGEYQETQFF. CDR3 nucleotides: TGTGCCATCAGTACGGGAGAGTACCAAGAGACCCAGTTCTTC.

This clonotype was detected many times. The chain joins TRBV4-2 to TRBJ2-5; 8 bases are shared with TRBD1. The CDR3 is 15 residues long. Germline-derived CDR1 and CDR2 are LGHNA and YNFKEQ. With 4 bases clipped from V and 1 base from J, the junction kept 5 bases outside the gene matches. The CDR3 here is CASSRLTGGQETQYF. Here the CDR3 DNA reads TGTGCCAGCAGCCGCCTAACAGGGGGCCAAGAGACCCAGTACTTC.

In this sample, this clonotype turned up many times. The V gene is TRBV20-1, the J gene TRBJ2-2; D is perhaps TRBD2 (5 bases). Trimming stripped 0 bases from V and 4 bases from J, with 15 bases between. In germline, CDR1 is DFQATT, CDR2 SNEGSKA (reference sequence). The CDR3 covers 16 residues. The CDR3 nucleotides are TGCAGTGCTAGAGACCCCCGGGGTCCGGGCACCGGGGAGCTGTTTTTT. Translated: CSARDPRGPGTGELFF.

Only a few counts were recorded for this clonotype. The chain carries TRBV5-6 and TRBJ2-1; TRBD2 might be the D (6 bases). Germline CDR1 is SGHDT and CDR2 is YYEEEE. Trimming took 3 bases from V and 9 from J, leaving 10 bases between them. The CDR3 runs 12 residues. CDR3 region: CASSSGLFEQFF. The CDR3 bases are TGTGCCAGCAGCTCCGGACTATTTGAGCAGTTCTTC.

This clonotype was seen many times. This sequence joins TRBV27 and TRBJ2-6; 10 bases are a match to TRBD1. Germline V lookup: CDR1 MNHEY, CDR2 SMNVEV (reference sequence). J lost 0 bases, V lost 4 bases, and 6 bases had no gene match. This CDR3 spans 18 amino acids. Written as DNA, the CDR3 is TGTGCCAGCAGTTACGGACAGGGGGTGTCCTCTGGGGCCAACGTCCTGACTTTC. Its protein is CASSYGQGVSSGANVLTF.

This clonotype was counted many times. The chain couples TRBV5-1 to TRBJ1-3; possible D gene TRBD1, 6 bases. The CDR3 is 15 residues long. Germline loops: CDR1 SGHRS, CDR2 YFSETQ. Trimming took off 4 bases at V and 0 bases at J, with 11 bases between the two ends. Here the CDR3 reads CASSQPTGSGNTIYF. The DNA of the CDR3 is TGCGCCAGCAGCCAACCGACAGGCTCTGGAAACACCATATATTTT.

This clonotype was seen ten or more times. The genes are TRBV9 and TRBJ2-1; 10 nucleotides agree with TRBD1. CDR1 SGDLS and CDR2 YYNGEE come from the germline V gene. J was trimmed by 3 bases and V by 1 base; bases with no gene match: 7. The CDR3 totals 17 residues. The CDR3 here is CASSVRGQGNLYNEQFF. CDR3 nucleotides: TGTGCCAGCAGCGTAAGGGGACAGGGGAACCTCTACAATGAGCAGTTCTTC.

This clonotype appeared many times. The rearrangement joins TRBV14 to TRBJ2-2; a possible D gene is TRBD1 (5 bases). The germline gives CDR1 SGHDN, CDR2 FVKESK. V lost 4 bases and J lost 9, with 9 bases in between. This CDR3 has 12 residues. DNA of the CDR3: TGTGCCAGCAGCCCTAGGGGTCGGGAGCTGTTTTTT. This gives the protein CASSPRGRELFF.

This chain joins TRBV5-6 and TRBJ2-4; D perhaps matches TRBD2 (6 bases). The CDR3 is 14 residues long. CDR1 is SGHDT and CDR2 is YYEEEE in the germline V gene. V dropped 6 bases and J dropped 0 bases, with 10 bases sitting between them. The CDR3 nucleotides are TGTGCCAGCACCCAGGGACTAGCCAAAAACATTCAGTACTTC. Its translation is CASTQGLAKNIQYF.